This is a list of T cell receptor beta chains from one sample in a study of blood T cells in healthy people across ages. TCRdb redid the calling of the 5' RACE reads with MiXCR, one entry per CDR3 protein. The sample lists under 1 million distinct CDR3 sequences; around two fifths were seen once. Sample: blood. The receptors come from a man aged 55 to 70 in good health. CDR3s include the opening cysteine and the closing phenylalanine or tryptophan. The order of the fields is V gene, J gene, CDR3 protein.

V gene: TRBV27; J gene: TRBJ2-7; CDR3 protein: CASSGGSTQYF
V gene: TRBV5-5; J gene: TRBJ1-2; CDR3 protein: CASRFDSNTYGYTF
V gene: TRBV9; J gene: TRBJ1-2; CDR3 protein: CASSAMGDYGYTF
V gene: TRBV4-1; J gene: TRBJ2-3; CDR3 protein: CASSRTPGAADTQYF
V gene: TRBV5-1; J gene: TRBJ2-3; CDR3 protein: CASSLEAGDTQYF
V gene: TRBV29-1; J gene: TRBJ1-2; CDR3 protein: CSVFTGRRNYGYTF
V gene: TRBV24-1; J gene: TRBJ2-5; CDR3 protein: CATARGETQYF
V gene: TRBV7-9; J gene: TRBJ1-4; CDR3 protein: CASSLRGRGDRGWEKLFF
V gene: TRBV20-1; J gene: TRBJ2-3; CDR3 protein: CSARDGGGGADTQYF
V gene: TRBV18; J gene: TRBJ2-3; CDR3 protein: CVSSPAGDTQYF
V gene: TRBV9; J gene: TRBJ2-1; CDR3 protein: CASGLTGGPDEQFF
V gene: TRBV12-3/TRBV12-4; J gene: TRBJ2-7; CDR3 protein: CASSRTGGISYEQYF
V gene: TRBV7-2; J gene: TRBJ2-2; CDR3 protein: CASSLGGSDTGELFF